This T cell receptor beta chain is from a study of cytomegalovirus exposure and HLA in healthy donors. Overall study: Out of about 180 million T cells, an earlier analysis found over 90 million unique TCR beta sequences in total.

Study conclusions and caveats: Productive rates of about 90% or about 30% were seen for most TCR beta V segments in an earlier analysis. The authors listed around 150 TCR beta chains as cytomegalovirus-associated.

Healthy bone marrow donors supplied every sample. PCR was performed using 60 Vbeta and 13 Jbeta primers. The data were produced by immunoSEQ multiplex PCR, yet TCRdb's version contains in-frame clones alone and is incomplete. The sample holds about 160,000 clones, around nine tenths seen once. As for this clone: Its antigen is not identified.

The CDR3 contains 13 residues. The V segment lost 5 bases and the J segment 4 bases; nucleotides outside the gene matches: 6. Germline V lookup: CDR1 SQVTM, CDR2 ANQGSEA. The sample taken for sequencing was PBMCs. J is TRBJ1-1 and V is TRBV29-1; TRBD1 aligns across 8 bases. This TCR derives from a woman between 18 and 29 years old in good health and CMV-seronegative. CDR3 in amino acids: CSVTQGAVTEAFF. The CDR3, as DNA: TGCAGCGTTACTCAGGGGGCAGTCACTGAAGCTTTCTTT.